These T cell receptor beta chains were read from a single sample in a study of T cells in Graves' hyperthyroidism and ophthalmopathy. MiXCR, run by TCRdb on the multiplex PCR reads, gives a single entry per CDR3 protein. The sample holds 370,000 or so distinct CDR3 sequences, more than 15% seen once. The sequenced sample was blood. These receptor sequences come from a woman under 30 with Graves' hyperthyroidism that later progressed to Graves' ophthalmopathy. The CDR3 runs from the conserved cysteine through the conserved F or W. Fields, in order: clone size, V gene, J gene, D gene, CDR3 protein, CDR3 DNA. D genes are given only for firm matches. The size entry is marked missing in some rows and otherwise reads once, few, many or a size class.

clone size: -; V gene: TRBV15; J gene: TRBJ2-7; D gene: -; CDR3 protein: CATSRETVAYEQYF; CDR3 DNA: TGTGCCACCAGCAGAGAGACAGTTGCCTACGAGCAGTACTTC
clone size: many; V gene: TRBV28; J gene: TRBJ2-7; D gene: -; CDR3 protein: CASKPTGTHYEQYF; CDR3 DNA: TGTGCCAGCAAACCAACCGGGACCCACTACGAGCAGTACTTC
clone size: many; V gene: TRBV20-1; J gene: TRBJ2-7; D gene: -; CDR3 protein: CSASRSDREQYF; CDR3 DNA: TGCAGTGCTAGCCGTAGCGACCGGGAGCAGTACTTC
clone size: many; V gene: TRBV20-1; J gene: TRBJ1-5; D gene: -; CDR3 protein: CSARDRAGDQPQHF; CDR3 DNA: TGCAGTGCTAGAGATAGGGCAGGGGATCAGCCCCAGCATTTT
clone size: many; V gene: TRBV6-2/TRBV6-3; J gene: TRBJ2-7; D gene: -; CDR3 protein: CASGPRVGEQYF; CDR3 DNA: TGTGCCAGCGGGCCCCGCGTCGGCGAGCAGTACTTC
clone size: few; V gene: TRBV27; J gene: TRBJ2-4; D gene: TRBD1; CDR3 protein: CASSYSGQLAKNIQYF; CDR3 DNA: TGTGCCAGCTCCTATTCGGGACAGCTAGCCAAAAACATTCAGTACTTC
clone size: few; V gene: TRBV5-6; J gene: TRBJ1-2; D gene: TRBD1; CDR3 protein: CASSLQGRPYGYTF; CDR3 DNA: TGTGCCAGCAGTCTACAGGGGAGGCCCTATGGCTACACCTTC
clone size: many; V gene: TRBV20-1; J gene: TRBJ2-7; D gene: -; CDR3 protein: CSARAGSYEQYF; CDR3 DNA: TGCAGTGCTAGAGCCGGGAGCTACGAGCAGTACTTC
clone size: many; V gene: TRBV4-1; J gene: TRBJ2-7; D gene: -; CDR3 protein: CASSHGPDPRYEQYF; CDR3 DNA: TGCGCCAGCAGCCATGGCCCTGACCCCCGGTACGAGCAGTACTTC
clone size: few; V gene: TRBV5-1; J gene: TRBJ1-1; D gene: TRBD1; CDR3 protein: CASSLVQGGGGTEAFF; CDR3 DNA: TGCGCCAGCAGCTTGGTACAGGGGGGCGGGGGAACTGAAGCTTTCTTT
clone size: -; V gene: TRBV4-1; J gene: TRBJ2-7; D gene: TRBD2; CDR3 protein: CASSQSRDYRPSEQYF; CDR3 DNA: TGCGCCAGCAGCCAATCCCGGGACTACCGTCCTTCCGAGCAGTACTTC
clone size: many; V gene: TRBV5-1; J gene: TRBJ2-7; D gene: TRBD2; CDR3 protein: CASSAGTSGSSYEQYF; CDR3 DNA: TGCGCCAGCAGCGCCGGGACTAGCGGAAGCTCCTACGAGCAGTACTTC
clone size: few; V gene: TRBV5-8; J gene: TRBJ2-2; D gene: TRBD1; CDR3 protein: CASSLEVTGGLTGELLF; CDR3 DNA: TGTGCCAGCAGCTTGGAGGTGACAGGGGGCCTCACCGGGGAGCTGCTTTTT
clone size: many; V gene: TRBV7-3; J gene: TRBJ2-2; D gene: TRBD2; CDR3 protein: CASSLAGAAGELFF; CDR3 DNA: TGTGCCAGCAGCTTAGCGGGAGCGGCCGGGGAGCTGTTTTTT
clone size: many; V gene: TRBV27; J gene: TRBJ2-7; D gene: -; CDR3 protein: CASSFARDAPREQYF; CDR3 DNA: TGTGCCAGCAGTTTCGCTCGGGACGCCCCTCGGGAGCAGTACTTC
clone size: many; V gene: TRBV27; J gene: TRBJ2-1; D gene: TRBD2; CDR3 protein: CASSQLAGAYNEQFF; CDR3 DNA: TGTGCCAGCAGTCAACTAGCGGGAGCTTACAATGAGCAGTTCTTC
clone size: many; V gene: TRBV5-5; J gene: TRBJ1-5; D gene: -; CDR3 protein: CASSFDGRGNQPQHF; CDR3 DNA: TGTGCCAGCAGCTTCGATGGACGGGGCAATCAGCCCCAGCATTTT
clone size: many; V gene: TRBV7-8; J gene: TRBJ2-1; D gene: -; CDR3 protein: CASSLMGPDNEQFF; CDR3 DNA: TGTGCCAGCAGCTTAATGGGCCCGGACAATGAGCAGTTCTTC
clone size: few; V gene: TRBV5-1; J gene: TRBJ2-3; D gene: -; CDR3 protein: CASSLRDWRISDTQYF; CDR3 DNA: TGCGCCAGCAGCCTGCGGGACTGGCGAATTTCAGATACGCAGTATTTT
clone size: few; V gene: TRBV20-1; J gene: TRBJ2-1; D gene: TRBD2; CDR3 protein: CSAPELSGRARNEQFF; CDR3 DNA: TGCAGTGCGCCAGAGCTTAGCGGGAGGGCCAGGAATGAGCAGTTCTTC
clone size: -; V gene: TRBV15; J gene: TRBJ1-1; D gene: TRBD1; CDR3 protein: CATISPGTGNTEAFF; CDR3 DNA: TGTGCCACCATTTCCCCCGGGACAGGGAACACTGAAGCTTTCTTT
clone size: -; V gene: TRBV28; J gene: TRBJ1-2; D gene: TRBD1; CDR3 protein: CASSIQGGVAYGYTF; CDR3 DNA: TGTGCCAGCAGCATACAAGGGGGCGTTGCCTATGGCTACACCTTC
clone size: few; V gene: TRBV28; J gene: TRBJ2-3; D gene: TRBD1; CDR3 protein: CASGDRGTDTQYF; CDR3 DNA: TGTGCCAGCGGGGACAGGGGCACAGATACGCAGTATTTT
clone size: many; V gene: TRBV28; J gene: TRBJ1-2; D gene: -; CDR3 protein: CASSFPARTGYTF; CDR3 DNA: TGTGCCAGCAGTTTTCCCGCCAGAACTGGCTACACCTTC
clone size: many; V gene: TRBV3-1; J gene: TRBJ1-1; D gene: -; CDR3 protein: CASTSRRVNTEAFF; CDR3 DNA: TGTGCCAGCACCTCACGCAGGGTGAACACTGAAGCTTTCTTT
clone size: few; V gene: TRBV9; J gene: TRBJ2-1; D gene: TRBD2; CDR3 protein: CASSVAPGLGIYNEQFF; CDR3 DNA: TGTGCCAGCAGCGTAGCTCCTGGACTAGGGATATACAATGAGCAGTTCTTC
clone size: many; V gene: TRBV7-8; J gene: TRBJ2-2; D gene: TRBD2; CDR3 protein: CASSLAGRERYTGELFF; CDR3 DNA: TGTGCCAGCAGCTTAGCCGGGCGGGAGAGGTACACCGGGGAGCTGTTTTTT
clone size: many; V gene: TRBV6-1; J gene: TRBJ1-1; D gene: -; CDR3 protein: CASSASRVGETEAFF; CDR3 DNA: TGTGCCAGCAGTGCCTCCCGGGTGGGTGAGACTGAAGCTTTCTTT
clone size: few; V gene: TRBV30; J gene: TRBJ2-3; D gene: -; CDR3 protein: CAWAQPTRIQYF; CDR3 DNA: TGTGCCTGGGCCCAACCTACTAGAATCCAGTATTTT
clone size: many; V gene: TRBV11-2; J gene: TRBJ2-3; D gene: -; CDR3 protein: CASSSRGPWTDTQYF; CDR3 DNA: TGTGCCAGCAGCTCGCGTGGGCCATGGACAGATACGCAGTATTTT
clone size: -; V gene: TRBV27; J gene: TRBJ1-5; D gene: TRBD1; CDR3 protein: CASGGQANQSQHF; CDR3 DNA: TGTGCCAGCGGGGGACAGGCGAATCAGTCCCAGCATTTT
clone size: many; V gene: TRBV7-2; J gene: TRBJ2-5; D gene: -; CDR3 protein: CASSSPPGGRGETQYF; CDR3 DNA: TGTGCCAGCAGCTCTCCACCAGGAGGGCGCGGCGAGACCCAGTACTTC
clone size: -; V gene: TRBV6-2/TRBV6-3; J gene: TRBJ2-4; D gene: TRBD1; CDR3 protein: CASSHERPGQENIQYF; CDR3 DNA: TGTGCCAGCAGTCACGAACGTCCGGGACAGGAAAACATTCAGTACTTC
clone size: many; V gene: TRBV20-1; J gene: TRBJ2-1; D gene: TRBD2; CDR3 protein: CSARSTSASVGNEQFF; CDR3 DNA: TGCAGTGCTAGAAGTACTAGCGCCTCGGTTGGGAATGAGCAGTTCTTC
clone size: many; V gene: TRBV7-8; J gene: TRBJ1-5; D gene: TRBD1; CDR3 protein: CASSLVTGEDQPQHF; CDR3 DNA: TGTGCCAGCAGCTTAGTTACAGGGGAGGATCAGCCCCAGCATTTT